Detailed here is one T cell receptor (beta chain). Its target is not known. V was pared by 1 base and J by 9 bases, with 7 bases between. The CDR3 sequence is 12 residues long. CDR1 is LGHNA, CDR2 YNFKEQ, per germline. This entry belongs to a study of CD8+ T cells in alopecia areata. About the study: Patients took tofacitinib for 6 to 18 months, followed by 6 drug-free months.

Study-wide results and limits: With patients, TCR sharing proved less clear than in mice, a difference possibly related to HLA. Clonality was higher in lesional than normal scalp, especially in alopecia totalis/universalis.

It was cDNA, reverse transcribed from extracted RNA, that served as the sequencing template. This table comes from immunoSEQ multiplex PCR, and its TCRdb copy is limited to in-frame clones, with some not included. The table has some 170,000 clones, roughly 70% seen once. Sequencing was performed on CD8+ T cells sorted from blood, taken at week 0. The gene calls are TRBV4-2 and TRBJ2-1; no clear D. The clonotype comes from a human donor with alopecia areata. The CDR3 nucleotides are TGTGCCAGCAGCCAAGCCCCCCGTGAGCAGTTCTTC. Translation: CASSQAPREQFF.